A single sample gave rise to the 18 T cell receptor beta chains below, sequenced in a study of cytomegalovirus exposure and HLA in healthy donors. It was with 60 Vbeta and 13 Jbeta primers that the PCR ran. Profiled with immunoSEQ multiplex PCR; TCRdb holds only in-frame clones, not every one. The sample holds roughly 150,000 clones, roughly 85% seen once. Sequenced sample: PBMCs. The source is a male donor in good health and CMV-seronegative.

This clone was seen once. The J gene is TRBJ1-3, the V gene TRBV28; 8 nucleotides line up with TRBD1. The length of the CDR3 is 16 residues. The germline gives CDR1 MDHEN, CDR2 SYDVKM. The V gene end was trimmed by 4 bases and the J gene end by 4 bases; junction bases not matched to a gene: 9. CDR3 in DNA: TGTGCCAGCAGTTCACCCGGGACAGGCGGCGGAAACACCATATATTTT. Its translation is CASSSPGTGGGNTIYF. The whole variable domain, remainder taken from reference TRBV28 and TRBJ1-3, is DVKVTQSSRYLVKRTGEKVFLECVQDMDHENMFWYRQDPGLGLRLIYFSYDVKMKEKGDIPEGYSVSREKKERFSLILESASTNQTSMYLCASSSPGTGGGNTIYFGEGSWLTVV.

In nucleotides, the CDR3 is TGTGCCAGCAGCGCCCCTAGCGGGAGTTCCGAGGAGACCCAGTACTTC. It specifies CASSAPSGSSEETQYF. V is TRBV7-9 and J is TRBJ2-5; 10 bases match TRBD2. The CDR3 length is 16 residues. The germline V gene encodes CDR1 SEHNR and CDR2 FQNEAQ (reference sequence). With 5 bases clipped from V and 5 bases from J, the junction kept 11 bases outside the gene matches. Drawing the rest from reference TRBV7-9 and TRBJ2-5, the complete variable domain is DTGVSQNPRHKITKRGQNVTFRCDPISEHNRLYWYRQTLGQGPEFLTYFQNEAQLEKSRLLSDRFSAERPKGSFSTLEIQRTEQGDSAMYLCASSAPSGSSEETQYFGPGTRLLVL.

This chain links TRBV28 with TRBJ1-2; D is unclear. Germline V gene lookup returns CDR1 MDHEN and CDR2 SYDVKM. Trimming took off 3 bases at V and 6 bases at J, with 11 bases between the two ends. CDR3 length equals 13 residues. CDR3 protein: CASSFGQTDGYTF. DNA for the CDR3: TGTGCCAGCAGTTTTGGGCAGACCGATGGCTACACCTTC.

The rearrangement links TRBV28 to TRBJ2-7; a weak D match, TRBD1 (6 bases). V was pared by 6 bases and J by 2 bases, with 17 bases between. The CDR3 length is 15 residues. Germline-derived CDR1 and CDR2 are MDHEN and SYDVKM. The CDR3 nucleotides read TGTGCCAGCAGGGGGACACCGAACGGACCCTACGAGCAGTACTTC. Translated: CASRGTPNGPYEQYF.

Regarding this clone: A read error may account for a junction end that differs from germline. The chain employs TRBV7-9 and TRBJ2-3, with a possible D match to TRBD2 (7 bases). The CDR3 spans 12 residues. Germline-derived CDR1 and CDR2 are SEHNR and FQNEAQ (reference sequence). CDR3 sequence (DNA): TGTTCCAGCAGCCCATCGGGGGGCTTCGCAGATTTT. It codes for CSSSPSGGFADF.

CDR3 nucleotides: TGTGCCATCAGTTTTGACAGGGTGAACACTGAAGCTTTCTTT. Translated, it gives CAISFDRVNTEAFF. The chain links TRBV10-3 to TRBJ1-1; 7 nucleotides agree with TRBD1. V lost 5 bases to trimming and J lost 0 bases; unmatched junction nucleotides: 3. The germline CDR1 and CDR2 sequences are ENHRY and SYGVKD. CDR3 length: 14 residues.

The chain uses TRBV6-5 and TRBJ2-5; 9 nucleotides line up with TRBD2. The CDR3 sequence is 15 residues long. The V gene end was trimmed by 6 bases and the J gene end by 7 bases; junction bases not matched to a gene: 12. Germline lookup yields CDR1 MNHEY and CDR2 SVGAGI. The CDR3 loop reads CASSGAGGPGGTQYF. The DNA of the CDR3 is TGTGCCAGCAGCGGGGCGGGAGGGCCGGGGGGGACCCAGTACTTC.

The chain employs TRBV4-3 and TRBJ1-3; 10 nucleotides line up with TRBD1. Germline CDR1 reads LGHNA; CDR2 reads YSLEER. J was trimmed by 2 bases and V by 0 bases; bases with no gene match: 7. This CDR3 comprises 18 residues. DNA for the CDR3: TGCGCCAGCAGCCAAGATCTGGACAGGGGGATCACTGGAAACACCATATATTTT. This sequence encodes CASSQDLDRGITGNTIYF.

DNA of the CDR3: TGTGCCAGCAGCAAAACCACTAGCGGGGGGGAAGAGACCCAGTACTTC. The encoded protein is CASSKTTSGGEETQYF. V gene TRBV21-1 combines with J gene TRBJ2-5; the DNA was not compared with TRBD2, the D call given in the table. TRBV21-1 is termed a pseudogene. The CDR3 runs to 16 residues.

Points on this clone: One end of the junction fails to match germline, which may point to a read error. The chain couples TRBV7-8 to TRBJ2-7; TRBD1 matches at 9 bases. Germline CDR1 reads SGHVS; CDR2 reads FQNEAQ. The CDR3 contains 13 residues. The CDR3 loop reads CVSSLPGQGQQYF. DNA for the CDR3: TGTGTCAGCAGCTTACCGGGACAGGGCCAGCAGTACTTC.

This chain joins TRBV4-1 and TRBJ2-1, with 10 bases that match TRBD2. Germline V gene sequence: CDR1 MGHRA, CDR2 YSYEKL. V was clipped by 2 bases and J by 4 bases; unmatched bases: 14. CDR3 length: 19 residues. The CDR3 sequence is CASSQSYRLRAGGYNEQFF. As DNA, the CDR3 is TGCGCCAGCAGCCAAAGCTACCGCCTACGAGCGGGAGGGTACAATGAGCAGTTCTTC.

In this sample, this clone turned up once. This chain uses TRBV5-1 with TRBJ1-2; 10 bases are shared with TRBD1. This CDR3 spans 13 amino acids. From germline, CDR1 is SGHRS and CDR2 YFSETQ. Unmatched junction bases numbered 4, after V lost 3 bases and J lost 8 bases. As DNA, the CDR3 is TGCGCCAGCAGCTATGGGACAGGGGAAGGCTACACCTTC. Residues: CASSYGTGEGYTF.

The gene calls are TRBV4-1 and TRBJ1-1, with a possible D match to TRBD1 (6 bases). Trimming removed 4 bases at V and 1 base at J, with 16 bases between. This CDR3 has 16 amino acids. Germline CDR1 reads MGHRA; CDR2 reads YSYEKL. CDR3 loop: CASSPTRTAKNTEAFF. The CDR3 bases are TGCGCCAGCAGCCCCACAAGGACAGCAAAGAACACTGAAGCTTTCTTT.

This chain joins TRBV19 and TRBJ1-1; possible D gene TRBD1, 5 bases. The germline V and J ends were trimmed by 3 bases and 2 bases, with 10 bases remaining between them. The CDR3 loop spans 14 amino acids. CDR1 and CDR2 (germline): LNHDA, SQIVND (reference sequence). The CDR3 protein is CASSIWQGNTEAFF. DNA of the CDR3: TGTGCCAGTAGTATTTGGCAGGGAAACACTGAAGCTTTCTTT. Based on the CDR3 plus reference TRBV19 and TRBJ1-1, the full variable domain is DGGITQSPKYLFRKEGQNVTLSCEQNLNHDAMYWYRQDPGQGLRLIYYSQIVNDFQKGDIAEGYSVSREKKESFPLTVTSAQKNPTAFYLCASSIWQGNTEAFFGQGTRLTVV.

The genes are TRBV7-2 and TRBJ2-7, with 12 nucleotides matching TRBD2. After removal of 5 bases from V and 0 bases from J, the junction contained 2 bases not matched to a gene. Germline CDR1 and CDR2: SGHTA and FQGNSA. The CDR3 is 15 residues long. The CDR3 DNA reads as TGTGCCAGCAGCAAGACTAGCGGGAGCTCCTACGAGCAGTACTTC. Translation: CASSKTSGSSYEQYF. Full variable domain (missing parts from reference TRBV7-2 and TRBJ2-7): GAGVSQSPSNKVTEKGKDVELRCDPISGHTALYWYRQSLGQGLEFLIYFQGNSAPDKSGLPSDRFSAERTGGSVSTLTIQRTQQEDSAVYLCASSKTSGSSYEQYFGPGTRLTVT.

The gene calls are TRBV2 and TRBJ2-2; 9 bases fit TRBD2. The CDR3 consists of 16 residues. With V trimmed by 7 bases and J by 5 bases, 11 bases remained unmatched. The germline CDR1 and CDR2 sequences are SNHLY and FYNNEI. DNA of the CDR3: TGTGCCAGCAATCCTGTTAGCGGGGGCCGGACCGGGGAGCTGTTTTTT. Translating gives CASNPVSGGRTGELFF.

The J gene is TRBJ1-5, the V gene TRBV28; D perhaps matches TRBD1 (5 bases). The germline gives CDR1 MDHEN, CDR2 SYDVKM. V was shortened by 6 bases and J by 5 bases, with 11 bases between the two germline ends. This CDR3 is 13 amino acids long. CDR3 residues: CASSLTDHQPQHF. The CDR3 DNA is TGTGCCAGCAGCCTGACAGACCATCAGCCCCAGCATTTT. Supplemented by reference TRBV28 and TRBJ1-5, the full variable domain reads DVKVTQSSRYLVKRTGEKVFLECVQDMDHENMFWYRQDPGLGLRLIYFSYDVKMKEKGDIPEGYSVSREKKERFSLILESASTNQTSMYLCASSLTDHQPQHFGDGTRLSIL.

The J gene is TRBJ1-1, the V gene TRBV4-2; 7 nucleotides match TRBD1. Germline values: CDR1 LGHNA, CDR2 YNFKEQ. The ends lost 0 bases at V and 7 bases at J; junction bases unmatched: 5. The CDR3 totals 14 residues. In DNA, the CDR3 is TGTGCCAGCAGCCAAGAGCGAGGGGGCGGTGAAGCTTTCTTT. It encodes CASSQERGGGEAFF.